Described below is a single T cell receptor beta chain sequence and its context. As yet, its antigen is unknown. Amplified TCR beta CDR3 regions came from RNA transcripts. The HTBI primer set was used in a first-round RT-PCR of the TCR CDR3. TCRdb re-analysed the multiplex PCR reads in MiXCR, keeping a single row per CDR3 protein. The sample contains over 700,000 distinct CDR3 sequences, roughly a third of which appear only once. This entry is derived from a study of T cells in Graves' hyperthyroidism and ophthalmopathy. Study-level findings and limits: Among clonotypes expanded in thyroid above 0.001, most were also found in blood.

It was considered stable Graves' hyperthyroidism when ophthalmopathy did not progress within 18 months. Uncontrolled infection, other autoimmune disease, pregnancy or lactation disqualified patients from enrolment. Clinical symptoms, serum thyroxine, TRAb, thyroid ultrasound and orbital computed tomography informed diagnoses. V lost 5 bases and J lost 0; bases outside the gene matches: 7. This CDR3 region has 16 residues. CDR1 and CDR2 (germline): SGHTA, FQGNSA. The source of this sequence is a woman in her thirties or forties with Graves' hyperthyroidism. The genes are TRBV7-2 and TRBJ1-2, with 9 bases aligning to TRBD1. The sequenced sample was blood. CDR3 DNA: TGTGCCAGCAGCCACAGAAGGACAGGGGCTAACTATGGCTACACCTTC. It codes for CASSHRRTGANYGYTF. The full variable domain, completed using reference TRBV7-2 and TRBJ1-2, is GAGVSQSPSNKVTEKGKDVELRCDPISGHTALYWYRQSLGQGLEFLIYFQGNSAPDKSGLPSDRFSAERTGGSVSTLTIQRTQQEDSAVYLCASSHRRTGANYGYTFGSGTRLTVV.